This T cell receptor beta chain was retrieved from a study of PD-L1 blockade in urothelial cancer. TCRdb keeps only in-frame clones here, not all; method: immunoSEQ multiplex PCR. The sample includes tens of thousands of clones, roughly 90% of them seen just once. The time point: pretreatment peripheral blood. CDR3 length equals 13 residues. Germline CDR1 reads SGHAT; CDR2 reads FQNNGV. V dropped 5 bases and J dropped 4; count of bases not matched to a gene: 4. This rearrangement joins TRBV11-2 to TRBJ1-2, with 7 bases identical to TRBD1. The sequenced sample was PBMCs, obtained around atezolizumab (anti-PD-L1) treatment. The origin of this receptor is a woman older than 75 with urothelial cancer. The CDR3 nucleotides read TGTGCCAGCAGCCCGGGACAGTTCTATGGCTACACCTTC. Protein product: CASSPGQFYGYTF.